This T cell receptor (beta chain) was identified during a study of STAT5B mutations in CD4+ large granular lymphocyte leukemia. Data came from immunoSEQ multiplex PCR; TCRdb stores just in-frame clones and leaves some out. The sample contains tens of thousands of clones, about 77% of which appear only once. Germline CDR1 reads LNHDA; CDR2 reads SQIVND (reference sequence). V lost 3 bases and J 2 bases, leaving 10 bases between the germline ends. CDR3 length: 15 residues. The origin of this receptor is a human donor in good health. The sample was CD4+ T cells from blood buffy coats. The rearrangement joins TRBV19 to TRBJ2-2, with D possibly TRBD1 on 5 matching bases. As DNA, the CDR3 is TGTGCCAGTAGTATCGACAGCCGTAACACCGGGGAGCTGTTTTTT. This encodes CASSIDSRNTGELFF.